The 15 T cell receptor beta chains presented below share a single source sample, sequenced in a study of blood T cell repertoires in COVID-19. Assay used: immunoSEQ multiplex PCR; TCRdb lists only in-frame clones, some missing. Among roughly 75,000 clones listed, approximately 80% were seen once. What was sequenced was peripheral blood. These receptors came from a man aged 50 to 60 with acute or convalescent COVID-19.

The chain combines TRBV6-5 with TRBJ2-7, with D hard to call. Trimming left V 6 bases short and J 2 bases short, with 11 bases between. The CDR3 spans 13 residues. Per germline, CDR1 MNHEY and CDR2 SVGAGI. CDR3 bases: TGTGCCAGCAGGCACAGCCCCCCCTACGAGCAGTACTTC. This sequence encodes CASRHSPPYEQYF.

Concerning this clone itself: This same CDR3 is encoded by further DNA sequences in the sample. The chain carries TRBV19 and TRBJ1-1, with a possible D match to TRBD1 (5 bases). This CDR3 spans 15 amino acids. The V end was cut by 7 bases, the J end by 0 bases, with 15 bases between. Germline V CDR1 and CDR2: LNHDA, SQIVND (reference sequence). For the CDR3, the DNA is TGTGCCAGTATTGCCGGGGGGAGCATGAACACTGAAGCTTTCTTT. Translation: CASIAGGSMNTEAFF.

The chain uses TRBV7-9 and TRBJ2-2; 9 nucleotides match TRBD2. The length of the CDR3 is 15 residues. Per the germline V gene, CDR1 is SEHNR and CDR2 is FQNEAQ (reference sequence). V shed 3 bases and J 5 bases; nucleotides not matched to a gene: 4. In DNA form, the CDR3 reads TGTGCCAGCAGCTTTTCTAGCGGGGAGACCGGGGAGCTGTTTTTT. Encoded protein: CASSFSSGETGELFF.

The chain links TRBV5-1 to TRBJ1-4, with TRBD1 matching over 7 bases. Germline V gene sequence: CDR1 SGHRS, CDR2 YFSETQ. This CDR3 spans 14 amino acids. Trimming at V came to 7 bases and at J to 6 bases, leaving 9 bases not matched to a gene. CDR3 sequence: CASGEGGGYEKLFF. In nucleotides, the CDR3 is TGCGCCAGCGGAGAAGGGGGCGGGTATGAAAAACTGTTTTTT.

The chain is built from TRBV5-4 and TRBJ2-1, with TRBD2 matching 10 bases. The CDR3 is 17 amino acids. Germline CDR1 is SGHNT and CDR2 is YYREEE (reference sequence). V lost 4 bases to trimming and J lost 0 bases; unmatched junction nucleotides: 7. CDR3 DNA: TGTGCCAGCAGCCTTAAGAGCGGGGGGGCCTCCTACAATGAGCAGTTCTTC. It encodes CASSLKSGGASYNEQFF.

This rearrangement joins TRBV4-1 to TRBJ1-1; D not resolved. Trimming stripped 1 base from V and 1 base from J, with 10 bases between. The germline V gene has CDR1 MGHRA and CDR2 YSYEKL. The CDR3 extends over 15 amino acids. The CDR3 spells CASSQGDTENTEAFF. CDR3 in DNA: TGCGCCAGCAGCCAAGGAGACACGGAGAACACTGAAGCTTTCTTT.

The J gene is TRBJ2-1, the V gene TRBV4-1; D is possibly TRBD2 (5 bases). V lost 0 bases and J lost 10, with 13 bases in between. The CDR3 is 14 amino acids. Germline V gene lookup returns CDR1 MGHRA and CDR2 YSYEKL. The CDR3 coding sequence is TGCGCCAGCAGCCAAGAACTATCGGACTGGGAGCAGTTCTTC. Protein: CASSQELSDWEQFF.

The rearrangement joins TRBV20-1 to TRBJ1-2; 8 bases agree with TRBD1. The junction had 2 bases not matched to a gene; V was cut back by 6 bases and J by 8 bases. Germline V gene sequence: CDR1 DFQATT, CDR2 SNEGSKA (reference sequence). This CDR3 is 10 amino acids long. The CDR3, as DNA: TGCAGTGCCAGACAGGGGGGCTACACCTTC. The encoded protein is CSARQGGYTF.

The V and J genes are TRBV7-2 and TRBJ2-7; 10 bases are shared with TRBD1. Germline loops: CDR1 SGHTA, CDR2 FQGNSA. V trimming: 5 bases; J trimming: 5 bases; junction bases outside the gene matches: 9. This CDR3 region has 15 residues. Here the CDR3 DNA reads TGTGCCAGCAGCAGTAGACAGGGGGCTAACGACGAGCAGTACTTC. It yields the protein CASSSRQGANDEQYF. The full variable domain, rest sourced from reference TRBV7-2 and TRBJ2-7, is GAGVSQSPSNKVTEKGKDVELRCDPISGHTALYWYRQSLGQGLEFLIYFQGNSAPDKSGLPSDRFSAERTGGSVSTLTIQRTQQEDSAVYLCASSSRQGANDEQYFGPGTRLTVT.

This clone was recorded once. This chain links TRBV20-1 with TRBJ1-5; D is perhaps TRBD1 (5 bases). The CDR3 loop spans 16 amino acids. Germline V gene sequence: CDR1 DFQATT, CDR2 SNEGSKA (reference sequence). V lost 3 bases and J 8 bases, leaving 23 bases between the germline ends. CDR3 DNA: TGCAGTGCTAGTTTGATCGGGGACTCCCGACGTGAGCCCCAGCATTTT. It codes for CSASLIGDSRREPQHF.

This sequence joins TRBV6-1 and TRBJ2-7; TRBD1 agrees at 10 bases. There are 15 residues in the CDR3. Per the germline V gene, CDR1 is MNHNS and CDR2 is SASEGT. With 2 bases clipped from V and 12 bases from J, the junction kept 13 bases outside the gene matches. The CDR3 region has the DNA TGTGCCAGCAGTGAATCCGGGACAGGGGATCGATCGACGTACTTC. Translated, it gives CASSESGTGDRSTYF.

The CDR3 coding sequence is TGTGCCAGCAGCTTAGGTAAGGGAGGGTACGTGAATGGCTACACCTTC. Translated: CASSLGKGGYVNGYTF. This chain links TRBV13 with TRBJ1-2; D gene ambiguous. Germline values: CDR1 PRHDT, CDR2 FYEKMQ (reference sequence). Trimming shortened V by 0 bases and J by 6 bases, and 17 bases separated the two germline ends. The CDR3 runs 16 residues.

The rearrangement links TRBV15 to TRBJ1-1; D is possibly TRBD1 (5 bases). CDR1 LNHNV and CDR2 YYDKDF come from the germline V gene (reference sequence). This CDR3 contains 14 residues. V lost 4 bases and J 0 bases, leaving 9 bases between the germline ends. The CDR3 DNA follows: TGTGCCACCAGCATCAGGGATTTGAACACTGAAGCTTTCTTT. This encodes CATSIRDLNTEAFF.

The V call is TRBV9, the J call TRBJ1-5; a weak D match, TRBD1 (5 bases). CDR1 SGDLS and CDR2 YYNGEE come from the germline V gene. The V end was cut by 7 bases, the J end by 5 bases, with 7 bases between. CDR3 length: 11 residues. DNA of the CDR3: TGTGCCAGCGGAGGGGATCAGCCCCAGCATTTT. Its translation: CASGGDQPQHF.

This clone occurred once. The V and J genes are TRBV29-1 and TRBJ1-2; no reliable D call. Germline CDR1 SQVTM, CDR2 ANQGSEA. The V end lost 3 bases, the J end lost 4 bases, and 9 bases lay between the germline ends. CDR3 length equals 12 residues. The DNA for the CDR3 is TGCAGCGTTGATAAAGCAGGCTATGGCTACACCTTC. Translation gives CSVDKAGYGYTF. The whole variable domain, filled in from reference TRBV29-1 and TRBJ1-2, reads SAVISQKPSRDICQRGTSLTIQCQVDSQVTMMFWYRQQPGQSLTLIATANQGSEATYESGFVIDKFPISRPNLTFSTLTVSNMSPEDSSIYLCSVDKAGYGYTFGSGTRLTVV.